This T cell receptor beta chain was sequenced during a study of T cells in localized non-small cell lung cancer (TCRdb year 2020). About the investigation overall: T cell repertoires of 200 to 250 early-stage NSCLC patients were analyzed, with tumors being compared against uninvolved tumor-adjacent lungs. The cohort consisted of 200 to 250 treatment-naive NSCLC patients whose localized lung tumors had been resected. NSCLC patients had a mean age of roughly 66 years, and 129 were male and 107 female. Overall results and qualifications from the work: Higher T cell density in blood was associated with longer overall survival, whereas higher clonality in adjacent lung was associated with shorter survival. A median of 57 of the top 100 tumor clones turned up in the paired uninvolved adjacent lung, and 25 to 30 of those clones also ranked among the top 100 of that same adjacent lung. Because multi-region tumor sequencing was not performed, intratumor heterogeneity could not be ruled out. Because the study design was exploratory, TCR variables were selected using unadjusted p-values without false-discovery rate correction. Uninvolved tumor-adjacent lung showed the highest T cell clonality, higher than tumor, which suggests more focused antigenic responses in the uninvolved tumor-adjacent lung.

Of note for this clone: What this receptor recognizes is not known. The sample holds no much larger clone one base away, and base qualities are not on file.

The immunoSEQ Assay was used to sequence TCR beta CDR3 regions from DNA. In the source study's methods: To compute T cell density, TCR beta template counts were normalized to usable DNA, which was estimated by amplifying housekeeping genes. Using the preseqR package, richness was estimated by extrapolating to 120,000 templates for tissue samples and 400,000 templates for PBMC samples. Clonality was defined by subtracting Pielou's evenness from one. Tissue-enriched TCRs were identified through differential abundance testing performed on productive amino-acid clonotypes, with a minimum total count of 5 and an alpha of 0.1. Repertoire overlap between compartments was quantified with the Jaccard Index and Morisita Overlap Index. TCR beta CDR3s were clustered by GLIPH together with public tetramer-defined viral CDR3s, and at least three viral sequences plus V-gene enrichment were required for viral motifs. The table comes from immuneACCESS by way of TCRdb, which keeps in-frame sequences with V and J called. Part of the clones is missing from these tables; in studies checked, under half for an unresolved V gene and the rest for unknown reasons. V, J and clone size were drawn from that table, and D and trimming were deduced from the DNA. The sample table holds some 64,000 clones, of which roughly 76% were seen once. The ten largest clonotypes hold around 4.7% of the sample.

At diagnosis, peripheral blood, uninvolved tumor-adjacent lung and tumor were collected and stored as a combination of fresh-frozen and FFPE material. For TCR repertoire profiling, the blood samples were analyzed as peripheral blood mononuclear cells. CDR3 length: 15 amino acids, cysteine to phenylalanine. The only DNA kept is the CDR3, 45 bases in frame from the first base. Trimming at the junction amounts to 0 bases on V and 0 bases on J, and the germline ends lie 6 bases apart. The CDR1 and CDR2 encoded by the germline V gene (reference sequence) are MNHNY and SVGAGI. The sequence joins TRBV6-6 to TRBJ1-5; the D gene assignment is ambiguous. This clonotype was sampled from a man aged 35 to 70 with stage II lung adenocarcinoma. Material: PBMCs, obtained before any cancer treatment. The DNA sequence is given as TGTGCCAGCAGTTACTCGCGTGATAGCAATCAGCCCCAGCATTTT. It is translated as CASSYSRDSNQPQHF.